One sample yielded the 27 T cell receptor beta chains listed below, sequenced in a study of chemoradiotherapy in HPV16-positive cancers. Produced via immunoSEQ multiplex PCR; TCRdb's table is partial and in-frame only. The top ten clones hold over 12% of a sample with about 17,000 clones, more than 85% of them seen once. Material: blood, obtained from a patient who underwent chemoradiotherapy. These receptor sequences come from a human donor with HPV-associated anogenital cancer.

This chain joins TRBV30 and TRBJ2-5; D gene ambiguous. Germline assignment: CDR1 GTSNPN and CDR2 SVGIG (reference sequence). Trimming pared 0 bases from V and 5 bases from J, leaving 4 bases between. CDR3 length: 11 amino acids. The CDR3 coding sequence is TGTGCCTGGAGTGTAGGGGAGACCCAGTACTTC. Translation: CAWSVGETQYF.

The chain carries TRBV2 and TRBJ1-1, with TRBD1 as a possible D gene (5 bases). Between the trimmed V and J ends, which lost 5 bases and 8 bases, there was a span of 12 bases. Per germline, CDR1 SNHLY and CDR2 FYNNEI. The CDR3 consists of 12 residues. CDR3 sequence: CASSLGHTEAFF. The CDR3 DNA is TGTGCCAGCAGTCTTGGACATACCGAAGCTTTCTTT. Full variable domain (remainder filled in from reference TRBV2 and TRBJ1-1): EPEVTQTPSHQVTQMGQEVILRCVPISNHLYFYWYRQILGQKVEFLVSFYNNEISEKSEIFDDQFSVERPDGSNFTLKIRSTKLEDSAMYFCASSLGHTEAFFGQGTRLTVV.

The V call is TRBV4-1, the J call TRBJ1-2; no definite D call. CDR1 is MGHRA and CDR2 is YSYEKL in the germline V gene. V shed 0 bases and J shed 2 bases, with 10 bases lying between them. The CDR3 contains 15 residues. CDR3 amino acids: CASSQDLPGNYGYTF. The CDR3 nucleotides read TGCGCCAGCAGCCAAGATCTTCCGGGGAACTATGGCTACACCTTC.

J is TRBJ1-4 and V is TRBV19; D gene ambiguous. The CDR3 has 16 amino acids. CDR1 and CDR2 (germline): LNHDA, SQIVND (reference sequence). The germline V and J ends were trimmed by 5 bases and 10 bases, with 23 bases remaining between them. CDR3 sequence reads: CASSSMNTAAAGKLFF. The CDR3 DNA is TGTGCCAGTAGTTCAATGAATACAGCGGCGGCAGGAAAACTGTTTTTT.

The table lists this clone with a count of one. The chain links TRBV27 to TRBJ2-7; the D call may be TRBD1 or TRBD2 (5 bases each). Trimming left V 8 bases short and J 5 bases short, with 19 bases between. Germline CDR1 MNHEY, CDR2 SMNVEV (reference sequence). The CDR3 contains 14 residues. CDR3 region: CASSPNGANHEQYF. Written as DNA, the CDR3 is TGTGCCAGCTCACCTAACGGGGCGAATCACGAGCAGTACTTC.

The chain combines TRBV18 with TRBJ2-2; 7 bases line up with TRBD1. In germline, CDR1 is KGHSH, CDR2 LQKENI. The CDR3 spans 16 residues. V lost 3 bases to trimming and J lost 5 bases; unmatched junction nucleotides: 9. The CDR3 DNA follows: TGTGCCAGCTCACCGCCAGGGGGTCTAAAGACCGGGGAGCTGTTTTTT. Residues: CASSPPGGLKTGELFF.

This clone occurred a few times. Other DNA sequences from this sample encode an identical CDR3 as well. J is TRBJ1-2 and V is TRBV6-5, with a tentative D call TRBD1 (5 bases). CDR3 length: 12 residues. The germline V and J ends were trimmed by 2 bases and 6 bases, with 7 bases remaining between them. CDR1 is MNHEY and CDR2 is SVGAGI in the germline V gene. The DNA of the CDR3 is TGTGCCAGCAGTTACGTAGGGGATGGCTACACCTTC. Residues: CASSYVGDGYTF.

The CDR3 sequence: CASSSRVQNTEAFF. CDR3 nucleotide sequence: TGTGCCAGCTCATCCCGGGTCCAGAACACTGAAGCTTTCTTT. This chain uses TRBV18 with TRBJ1-1; D gene unclear. V gave up 5 bases and J gave up 1 base, with 11 bases separating them. Germline V gene lookup returns CDR1 KGHSH and CDR2 LQKENI. The CDR3 runs 14 residues. The full variable domain, its missing parts supplied by reference TRBV18 and TRBJ1-1, is NAGVMQNPRHLVRRRGQEARLRCSPMKGHSHVYWYRQLPEEGLKFMVYLQKENIIDESGMPKERFSAEFPKEGPSILRIQQVVRGDSAAYFCASSSRVQNTEAFFGQGTRLTVV.

This sequence joins TRBV7-9 and TRBJ1-2; D may be TRBD1 (6 bases). V lost 8 bases to trimming and J lost 10 bases, with 23 bases between them. Germline-derived CDR1 and CDR2 are SEHNR and FQNEAQ (reference sequence). The CDR3 runs to 14 residues. CDR3 sequence reads: CASAEGGGRSNYTF. CDR3 DNA: TGTGCCAGCGCCGAAGGGGGGGGAAGATCTAACTACACCTTC.

This clone appeared once. This chain uses TRBV18 with TRBJ1-2; D is ambiguous. This CDR3 region has 16 residues. Germline assignment: CDR1 KGHSH and CDR2 LQKENI. Trimming took 0 bases from V and 3 from J, leaving 14 bases between them. As DNA, the CDR3 is TGTGCCAGCTCACCACCGGCAGACGTCTCCTACTATGGCTACACCTTC. The encoded protein is CASSPPADVSYYGYTF.

V and J are TRBV27 and TRBJ1-1; D unclear. Deletions cut 5 bases from V and 2 bases from J, with 9 bases between. CDR1 is MNHEY and CDR2 is SMNVEV in the germline V gene (reference sequence). The CDR3 runs 13 residues. CDR3: CASSLQANTEAFF. CDR3 bases: TGTGCCAGCAGTCTCCAGGCTAACACTGAAGCTTTCTTT.

The chain couples TRBV25-1 to TRBJ1-2; D might be TRBD1 (6 bases). CDR1 is MGHDK and CDR2 is SYGVNS in the germline V gene. V shed 4 bases and J shed 8 bases, with 17 bases lying between them. CDR3 size: 14 residues. The chain's CDR3 is CASSAGQGIRGYTF. DNA of the CDR3: TGTGCCAGCAGTGCGGGACAAGGAATAAGAGGCTACACCTTC.

The count of this clone is one. The genes are TRBV5-1 and TRBJ2-3; 9 nucleotides line up with TRBD2. Per germline, CDR1 SGHRS and CDR2 YFSETQ. CDR3 size: 15 residues. Germline trimming cut 4 bases from V and 5 bases from J; bases unmatched to any gene: 8. CDR3 loop: CASSVRGGLGDTQYF. The CDR3 bases are TGCGCCAGCAGCGTGCGGGGGGGCCTAGGAGATACGCAGTATTTT.

With respect to this clone: A junction end diverges from the germline sequence, so it may reflect a read error. The chain carries TRBV5-6 and TRBJ2-7; D gene ambiguous. The CDR3 length is 15 residues. From germline, CDR1 is SGHDT and CDR2 YYEEEE. The CDR3: CASSLDRLNSYEQYF. The CDR3, as DNA: TGTGCCAGCAGTTTGGACCGGCTCAACTCCTACGAGCAGTACTTC.

This clone has a handful of counts. The rearrangement joins TRBV5-6 to TRBJ1-2, with no clear D. In germline, CDR1 is SGHDT, CDR2 YYEEEE. The CDR3 is 15 residues long. Trimming shortened V by 1 base and J by 4 bases, and 14 bases separated the two germline ends. Here the CDR3 DNA reads TGTGCCAGCAGCTTGAATTATTGGGATCTCTATGGCTACACCTTC. Protein sequence: CASSLNYWDLYGYTF.

The J gene is TRBJ2-1, the V gene TRBV6-5; D gene ambiguous. CDR1 is MNHEY, CDR2 SVGAGI, per germline. The CDR3 is made up of 16 amino acids. V was clipped by 0 bases and J by 5 bases, with 14 bases between them. The CDR3 sequence: CASSYSDGWFDNEQFF. The CDR3 DNA follows: TGTGCCAGCAGTTACTCGGACGGTTGGTTTGACAATGAGCAGTTCTTC.

This clone was recorded only once. The chain couples TRBV30 to TRBJ2-3, with D perhaps matching TRBD2 (6 bases). Trimming stripped 2 bases from V and 3 bases from J, with 12 bases between. Germline CDR1 reads GTSNPN; CDR2 reads SVGIG (reference sequence). The CDR3 contains 14 residues. CDR3 loop: CAWSHYGGTDTQYF. For the CDR3, the DNA is TGTGCCTGGAGTCATTACGGGGGAACAGATACGCAGTATTTT.

The chain recombines TRBV9 with TRBJ1-3; 9 bases agree with TRBD1. Germline values: CDR1 SGDLS, CDR2 YYNGEE. CDR3 length: 15 residues. The J segment lost 4 bases and the V segment lost 3 bases, leaving 5 bases of the junction unmatched. The chain's CDR3 is CASSGLQGAGNTIYF. DNA of the CDR3: TGTGCCAGCAGCGGCCTACAGGGGGCCGGAAACACCATATATTTT.

This rearrangement joins TRBV19 to TRBJ2-1, with D unresolved. The CDR3 is 13 residues long. Germline V CDR1 and CDR2: LNHDA, SQIVND (reference sequence). Trimming removed 3 bases from V and 4 bases from J, with 7 bases in between. CDR3 coding DNA: TGTGCCAGTAGTATTTCAACGTACAATGAGCAGTTCTTC. The encoded protein is CASSISTYNEQFF.

V usage is TRBV30 and J usage is TRBJ2-3; 8 bases match TRBD2. Looked up from germline, CDR1 is GTSNPN and CDR2 is SVGIG (reference sequence). This CDR3 has 13 amino acids. J was trimmed by 7 bases and V by 4 bases; bases with no gene match: 7. Here the CDR3 reads CAWTPGGANTQYF. CDR3 bases: TGTGCCTGGACCCCCGGGGGGGCAAATACGCAGTATTTT.

This chain connects TRBV7-9 to TRBJ2-7; 9 bases align to TRBD2. In germline, CDR1 is SEHNR, CDR2 FQNEAQ (reference sequence). The length of the CDR3 is 16 residues. The V and J ends lost 0 bases and 3 bases, in that order; junction bases with no gene match: 6. CDR3 amino acids: CASSLALAGNNYEQYF. DNA of the CDR3: TGTGCCAGCAGCTTAGCCCTAGCGGGGAACAACTACGAGCAGTACTTC.

The genes are TRBV6-1 and TRBJ2-3; 10 positions agree with TRBD2. CDR1 and CDR2 (germline): MNHNS, SASEGT. The trim removed 5 bases at V and 2 bases at J, leaving 4 bases unmatched. The CDR3 extends over 15 amino acids. The CDR3 nucleotides read TGTGCCAGCAGTATACTAGCGGGGTACACAGATACGCAGTATTTT. As protein: CASSILAGYTDTQYF.

The rearrangement links TRBV29-1 to TRBJ1-2, with D perhaps TRBD1 (5 bases). The germline gives CDR1 SQVTM, CDR2 ANQGSEA. Trimming removed 4 bases from V and 4 bases from J, with 13 bases in between. This CDR3 is built from 13 residues. Here the CDR3 DNA reads TGCAGCGTTGCCTCGGGGCTGGGCTATGGCTACACCTTC. Amino acids: CSVASGLGYGYTF.

The chain uses TRBV6-5 and TRBJ1-2, with D unresolved. V was cut by 5 bases and J by 6 bases, with 16 bases left in between. The CDR3 length is 14 residues. Germline V gives CDR1 MNHEY, CDR2 SVGAGI. CDR3 nucleotides: TGTGCCAGCAGTCTCACGTTCATGATGCATGGCTACACCTTC. Its protein is CASSLTFMMHGYTF.

The chain links TRBV19 to TRBJ1-4; D might be TRBD1 (6 bases). With 6 bases removed from V and 5 bases from J, the gap between germline ends came to 13 bases. The CDR3 totals 14 residues. CDR1 and CDR2 (germline): LNHDA, SQIVND (reference sequence). CDR3 loop: CASRGPGANEKLFF. CDR3 nucleotide sequence: TGTGCCAGTAGGGGACCGGGGGCAAATGAAAAACTGTTTTTT.

The chain links TRBV7-7 to TRBJ2-3; D unclear. V lost 1 base and J 0 bases, leaving 8 bases between the germline ends. The CDR3 is 15 residues long. The germline V gene encodes CDR1 SSHAT and CDR2 FNYEAQ (reference sequence). CDR3 region: CASSLDPGSTDTQYF. Here the CDR3 DNA reads TGTGCCAGCAGCTTAGACCCAGGTAGCACAGATACGCAGTATTTT.

The chain combines TRBV9 with TRBJ2-5; D might be TRBD1 (6 bases). V lost 3 bases and J lost 1, with 10 bases in between. The CDR3 length is 14 residues. Looked up from germline, CDR1 is SGDLS and CDR2 is YYNGEE. The CDR3 region is CASSGTGFQETQYF. CDR3 coding DNA: TGTGCCAGCAGCGGAACAGGGTTCCAAGAGACCCAGTACTTC.